This T cell receptor (beta chain) derives from a study of cytotoxic CD8 clonotypes in ibrutinib-treated CLL. Study details: The cohort had over nine relapsed/refractory and around 15 treatment-naive patients, 17 IGHV unmutated. Overall study findings and caveats: Stable or contracted on treatment, public clonotypes were also uncommon.

Concerning this clone itself: What it binds is unknown.

The repertoire was sequenced with immunoSEQ multiplex PCR; TCRdb's copy has only in-frame clones and lacks some. The sample holds about 140,000 clones, more than 75% seen once. Losses at the gene ends were 0 bases for V and 4 bases for J; bases not matched to a gene: 3. Germline assignment: CDR1 LNHNV and CDR2 YYDKDF (reference sequence). The CDR3 spans 15 residues. The gene calls are TRBV15 and TRBJ1-5; 7 nucleotides align to TRBD1. The source was PBMCs, collected after 36 months of ibrutinib treatment. The source is a human donor with chronic lymphocytic leukemia. The CDR3 DNA sequence: TGTGCCACCAGCAGAGACAGGGGGATAAATCAGCCCCAGCATTTT. Translation: CATSRDRGINQPQHF.